This passage covers 16 T cell receptor beta chains from one sample sequenced in a study of CD8 T cells in ankylosing spondylitis. TCRdb used MiXCR to reprocess the 5' RACE reads, holding one entry per CDR3 protein. The data show about 450,000 distinct CDR3 sequences, around 26% seen once. Study-level results: What appeared characteristic of ankylosing spondylitis blood was a TCR beta motif of eight highly homologous variants.

What these receptors recognize is not known. Sequencing was carried out using blood, either unsorted or a sorted T cell fraction (not recorded which). Receptors were obtained from a male donor with ankylosing spondylitis.

The rearrangement links TRBV5-6 to TRBJ1-1; the match to TRBD1 covers 8 bases. The CDR3 sequence is 13 residues long. Germline V gene lookup returns CDR1 SGHDT and CDR2 YYEEEE. J lost 5 bases, V lost 9 bases, and 9 bases had no gene match. The DNA for the CDR3 is TGTGCCACCGTGACAGGGGTGGGGACTGAAGCTTTCTTT. Residues: CATVTGVGTEAFF. The complete variable domain, with remaining parts taken from reference TRBV5-6 and TRBJ1-1, reads DAGVTQSPTHLIKTRGQQVTLRCSPKSGHDTVSWYQQALGQGPQFIFQYYEEEERQRGNFPDRFSGHQFPNYSSELNVNALLLGDSALYLCATVTGVGTEAFFGQGTRLTVV.

The chain joins TRBV11-2 to TRBJ2-3; D unclear. Trimming took 0 bases from V and 10 from J, leaving 8 bases between them. Germline lookup yields CDR1 SGHAT and CDR2 FQNNGV. The CDR3 loop spans 12 amino acids. CDR3 residues: CASSLEGTAQYF. Here the CDR3 DNA reads TGTGCCAGCAGCTTAGAGGGTACAGCGCAGTATTTT.

In regard to this clonotype: Germline is not matched at one junction end, which may reflect a read error. V is TRBV12-3 or TRBV12-4 and J is TRBJ2-7; unclear D gene. The CDR3 is made up of 12 amino acids. The chain's CDR3 is CAGSLLEGEQYF. CDR3 nucleotides: TGTGCCGGCAGTTTATTGGAAGGCGAGCAGTACTTC.

The V and J genes are TRBV29-1 and TRBJ2-7; 7 nucleotides agree with TRBD1. The V gene's germline CDR1 is SQVTM and CDR2 ANQGSEA. The V gene end was trimmed by 3 bases and the J gene end by 2 bases; junction bases not matched to a gene: 1. The CDR3 runs to 12 residues. The CDR3 nucleotides are TGCAGCGTTGACCAGGGGGCCTACGAGCAGTACTTC. Translating it yields CSVDQGAYEQYF.

The rearrangement uses TRBV5-1 and TRBJ2-7, with a possible D match to TRBD2 (7 bases). CDR1 is SGHRS, CDR2 YFSETQ, per germline. With 7 bases removed from V and 5 bases from J, the gap between germline ends came to 19 bases. The CDR3 has 14 residues. CDR3 DNA: TGCGCCAGCGGTTCTTTGGGCGGGGGCAACGAGCAGTACTTC. Translated, it gives CASGSLGGGNEQYF.

The chain joins TRBV3-1 to TRBJ1-1; perhaps TRBD1 as D (6 bases). The CDR3 extends over 14 amino acids. CDR1 is LGHDT and CDR2 is YNNKEL in the germline V gene (reference sequence). Trimming removed 0 bases from V and 11 bases from J, with 16 bases in between. CDR3 sequence reads: CASSQDRGYSGAFF. CDR3 nucleotides: TGTGCCAGCAGCCAAGACAGGGGATATTCGGGGGCTTTCTTT.

The rearrangement links TRBV20-1 to TRBJ1-6, with D possibly being TRBD1 (6 bases). Trimming removed 3 bases from V and 6 bases from J, with 9 bases in between. CDR3 length: 13 amino acids. Germline V lookup: CDR1 DFQATT, CDR2 SNEGSKA (reference sequence). The CDR3 DNA reads as TGCAGTGCTAGGGCAGGGGTTAATTCACCCCTCCACTTT. Residues: CSARAGVNSPLHF.

The rearrangement uses TRBV6-2 or TRBV6-3 and TRBJ1-3; a weak D match, TRBD1 (6 bases). Germline-derived CDR1 and CDR2 are MNHEY and SVGEGT. The ends were cut back, 6 bases at V and 4 bases at J, with 16 bases in the middle. The CDR3 covers 15 residues. The CDR3 is CASRPGQSRGNTIYF. The CDR3 DNA follows: TGTGCCAGCAGACCAGGACAGAGCCGAGGAAACACCATATATTTT.

A few counts support this clonotype. The chain has TRBV12-3 or TRBV12-4 and TRBJ2-3; TRBD1 or TRBD2 may be the D gene (5 bases each). The CDR3 loop spans 17 amino acids. V was shortened by 5 bases and J by 0 bases, with 18 bases between the two germline ends. CDR3 residues: CASSPFHGAGSTDTQYF. The CDR3 DNA sequence: TGTGCCAGCAGTCCATTTCACGGGGCAGGGAGCACAGATACGCAGTATTTT.

The genes are TRBV5-1 and TRBJ1-1; possible D gene TRBD1, 5 bases. This CDR3 is 16 amino acids long. Per the germline V gene, CDR1 is SGHRS and CDR2 is YFSETQ. V was shortened by 4 bases and J by 4 bases, with 20 bases between the two germline ends. Here the CDR3 DNA reads TGCGCCAGCAGCATTGGGGACCTGTCGCGTCCCACTGAAGCTTTCTTT. Amino acid sequence: CASSIGDLSRPTEAFF.

This chain connects TRBV5-1 to TRBJ1-1; a possible D gene is TRBD1 (5 bases). The V and J ends lost 7 bases and 4 bases respectively, with 8 bases between them. The CDR3 contains 11 residues. Germline loops: CDR1 SGHRS, CDR2 YFSETQ. Here the CDR3 DNA reads TGCGCCAGCCGAGGGGCCACTGAAGCTTTCTTT. It is translated as CASRGATEAFF.

This clonotype has a handful of counts. The V gene is TRBV12-3 or TRBV12-4, the J gene TRBJ1-2, with 10 bases identical to TRBD1. V trimming: 7 bases; J trimming: 12 bases; junction bases outside the gene matches: 11. The length of the CDR3 is 13 residues. CDR3 in DNA: TGTGCCAGCACCCCGACAGGGGGCGCGGTCAACACCTTC. Its protein is CASTPTGGAVNTF.

This clonotype came up a few times. The genes are TRBV12-3 or TRBV12-4 and TRBJ2-2; D unresolved. The CDR3 contains 11 residues. V was clipped by 3 bases and J by 13 bases, with 9 bases between them. The CDR3 reads CASSFGRPLFF. The CDR3 DNA sequence: TGTGCCAGCAGTTTTGGCAGGCCGCTGTTTTTT.

This clonotype showed up just a few times. The chain employs TRBV3-1 and TRBJ1-5; a possible D gene is TRBD1 (5 bases). Germline V CDR1 and CDR2: LGHDT, YNNKEL (reference sequence). V gave up 2 bases and J gave up 7 bases, with 12 bases separating them. The length of the CDR3 is 14 residues. In DNA form, the CDR3 reads TGTGCCAGCAGCCAACGGGGGGGGGAACAGCCCCAGCATTTT. Translation gives CASSQRGGEQPQHF.

The sample holds a few counts of this clonotype. CDR3 protein: CASSLDLAGVSGNQPQHF. CDR3 nucleotide sequence: TGTGCCAGCAGTTTAGATTTGGCAGGGGTAAGTGGCAATCAGCCCCAGCATTTT. The J gene is TRBJ1-5, the V gene TRBV12-3 or TRBV12-4, with TRBD1 as a possible D gene (6 bases). V was trimmed by 1 base and J by 2 bases, leaving 18 bases between them. CDR3 length: 18 amino acids.

DNA for the CDR3: TGTGCCATCAGTGAACCCGGGACTAGCGGGAGTTTCGAGCAGTACTTC. It is translated as CAISEPGTSGSFEQYF. J is TRBJ2-7 and V is TRBV10-3; 14 bases fit TRBD2. Germline CDR1 and CDR2: ENHRY and SYGVKD. The CDR3 contains 16 residues. With 3 bases clipped from V and 6 bases from J, the junction kept 7 bases outside the gene matches.